This is a list of T cell receptor beta chains from one sample in a study of shared clonotypes between healthy human individuals. The data were produced by immunoSEQ multiplex PCR, yet TCRdb's version contains in-frame clones alone and is incomplete. This sample yields under 600,000 clones, of which around three quarters are seen a single time; approximately 12% belongs to the top ten. The specimen sequenced was PBMCs. The receptor set was obtained from a woman aged 40 to 49 in good health. Some clones in this sample may be carry-over from other donors' samples. Each CDR3 is given without its conserved first and last residue. Each record gives: V gene, clone size, D gene, CDR3 length, J gene, CDR3 protein. A D gene is named only where the DNA matches it firmly. Size tells how often a clone was seen (once, few, many) or the class of an expanded clone, and some rows leave it out.

TRBV19	NA	TRBD1	11	TRBJ1-1	ASSKQGDTEAF
TRBV11-2	NA	NA	13	TRBJ1-1	ASSLEGTMNTEAF
TRBV28	NA	NA	11	TRBJ1-2	ASSFTGVYGYT
TRBV19	NA	NA	14	TRBJ1-2	ASSIHRLGPNYGYT
TRBV7-2	many	TRBD1	12	TRBJ1-2	ASSRTGGNYGYT
TRBV5-1	NA	NA	13	TRBJ1-4	ASSLGQVEGEKLF
TRBV10-3	NA	TRBD2	14	TRBJ2-3	AISDGTSGITDTQY
TRBV5-4	few	TRBD1	13	TRBJ1-4	ASSVRTGGAEKLF
TRBV25-1	NA	TRBD1	13	NA	ASSDADRDDYEQY
TRBV28	NA	TRBD1	15	TRBJ2-5	ASSYPLSGQDQETQY
TRBV7-9	once	TRBD2	15	TRBJ2-3	ASSSATASGMTDTQY
TRBV19	NA	TRBD2	13	TRBJ2-7	ASTPSGGGSIEQY
TRBV5-1	NA	NA	13	TRBJ2-7	ASSLEAGQIYEQY
TRBV19	once	NA	12	TRBJ2-5	ASSIGGGKETQY
TRBV5-1	NA	NA	13	TRBJ1-2	ASSLAAGATGGYT
TRBV28	NA	NA	14	TRBJ1-5	ASSPTWGLGNQPQH
TRBV29-1	NA	TRBD2	12	TRBJ2-2	SVGASGYTGELF
TRBV2	NA	NA	9	TRBJ1-4	ASRTEEKLF
TRBV7-3	NA	NA	11	TRBJ2-7	ASSLDGGREQY
TRBV5-5	NA	NA	12	TRBJ2-7	ASSLEGAPYEQY
TRBV2	NA	NA	12	TRBJ2-1	ASSVGGASDEQF
TRBV5-4	NA	TRBD2	12	TRBJ2-5	ASSARLAEETQY
TRBV7-9	NA	NA	11	TRBJ2-1	ASSLGGAREQF
TRBV2	many	TRBD1	13	TRBJ1-2	ASSEPGQGVYGYT
TRBV29-1	NA	TRBD1	9	TRBJ2-5	SVQGPETQY
TRBV28	NA	TRBD1	12	TRBJ1-2	ASSRSGTDHGYT
TRBV7-9	NA	NA	10	TRBJ1-6	ASSLSSTPLH
TRBV7-9	NA	TRBD2	10	TRBJ2-1	ASSLVAGEQF
TRBV6-1	NA	TRBD1	14	TRBJ2-5	ASSEGTAGGLETQY
TRBV6-5	NA	TRBD2	12	TRBJ2-1	ASRKGLVSNEQF
TRBV5-4	NA	NA	13	TRBJ1-1	ASSLDTFGDTEAF
TRBV11-2	NA	NA	14	TRBJ1-3	ASSRQYRSSGNTIY
TRBV18	NA	TRBD2	14	TRBJ2-2	ASSPQRGRATGELF
TRBV6-1	NA	TRBD1	13	TRBJ2-2	ASSWDRAVAGELF
TRBV28	NA	NA	12	TRBJ2-1	ASSLRLAYNEQF
TRBV6-4	NA	TRBD2	13	TRBJ2-1	ASSPREGPYNEQF
TRBV28	many	NA	12	TRBJ1-5	ASRAPGRNQPQH
TRBV27	NA	NA	12	TRBJ2-2	ASSSPDRNGELF
TRBV19	few	TRBD1	13	TRBJ2-7	ASSPGTGGSYEQY
TRBV7-6	many	NA	12	TRBJ2-2	ASSSHENTGELF
TRBV27	NA	NA	14	TRBJ2-1	ASSLGYGEVFDEQF
TRBV28	NA	TRBD2	13	TRBJ2-7	ASSFSGASSYEQY
TRBV28	NA	NA	11	TRBJ1-3	ASSLLAGNTIY
TRBV4-1	NA	NA	12	TRBJ2-7	ASSQEGGNYEQY
TRBV6-1	NA	NA	13	TRBJ1-2	ASSMDSRANYGYT
TRBV11-3	NA	TRBD2	12	TRBJ2-2	ASSFLREGGELF
TRBV30	few	NA	16	TRBJ2-3	AWSIPTPGTGRPDTQY